The following is a T cell receptor beta chain sequence with its context. The target antigen is unknown. The CDR3 has 15 residues. Trimming took 0 bases from V and 5 from J, leaving 11 bases between them. Germline assignment: CDR1 SGHTS and CDR2 YDEGEE. The sample is drawn from a study of cytomegalovirus exposure and HLA in healthy donors. Findings and caveats of the study: The authors listed 164 TCR beta chains as cytomegalovirus-associated. A prior analysis recorded that most TCR beta V segments were productive about 87% or about 30% of the time.

Healthy bone marrow donors formed the donor group. Vbeta (60) and Jbeta (13) primers were used in the PCR. Assay used: immunoSEQ multiplex PCR; TCRdb lists only in-frame clones, some missing. The sample comprises roughly 69,000 clones, roughly two thirds of which are singletons, and about 15% rests with the top ten. This receptor was identified in a male donor in good health and CMV-seropositive. J is TRBJ2-2 and V is TRBV5-8, with D perhaps matching TRBD1 (7 bases). Sequenced sample: PBMCs. The DNA for the CDR3 is TGTGCCAGCAGCTTGGACAGGGGAGGAACCGGGGAGCTGTTTTTT. Protein sequence: CASSLDRGGTGELFF.